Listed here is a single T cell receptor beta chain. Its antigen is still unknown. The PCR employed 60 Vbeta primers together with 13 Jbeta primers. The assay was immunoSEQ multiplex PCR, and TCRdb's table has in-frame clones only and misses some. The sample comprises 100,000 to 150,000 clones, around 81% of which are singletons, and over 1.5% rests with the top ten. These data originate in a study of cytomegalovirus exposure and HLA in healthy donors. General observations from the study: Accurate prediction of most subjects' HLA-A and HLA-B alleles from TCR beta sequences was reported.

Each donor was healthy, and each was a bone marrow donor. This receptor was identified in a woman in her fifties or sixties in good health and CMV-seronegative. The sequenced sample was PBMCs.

This chain's CDR3 is CASSPRGVGEQYF. The CDR3 coding sequence is TGTGCCAGCAGCCCCCGGGGGGTTGGGGAGCAGTACTTC. The gene calls are TRBV27 and TRBJ2-7, with 7 bases identical to TRBD2. This CDR3 has 13 residues. The junction had 9 bases not matched to a gene; V was cut back by 6 bases and J by 7 bases. Germline V lookup: CDR1 MNHEY, CDR2 SMNVEV (reference sequence).